The following is a T cell receptor (beta chain) sequence with its context. This record belongs to a study of response to subunit inactivated influenza vaccine. Between the trimmed V and J ends, which lost 5 bases and 9 bases, there was a span of 11 bases. CDR1 is SGHTA, CDR2 FQGNSA, per germline. This CDR3 region has 13 residues. TCRdb called the RT-PCR reads again in MiXCR, with one record for every CDR3 protein. The sample consists of a few hundred thousand distinct CDR3 sequences, 12% to 15% of them appearing once. The origin of this receptor is a man between 50 and 59 years old who received an inactivated influenza vaccine. Sample: PBMCs from blood, taken roughly 12 days after vaccination. V usage is TRBV7-2 and J usage is TRBJ1-6; D unresolved. The CDR3: CASSPTTPSPLHF. CDR3 coding DNA: TGTGCCAGCAGCCCGACTACTCCTTCACCCCTCCACTTT.